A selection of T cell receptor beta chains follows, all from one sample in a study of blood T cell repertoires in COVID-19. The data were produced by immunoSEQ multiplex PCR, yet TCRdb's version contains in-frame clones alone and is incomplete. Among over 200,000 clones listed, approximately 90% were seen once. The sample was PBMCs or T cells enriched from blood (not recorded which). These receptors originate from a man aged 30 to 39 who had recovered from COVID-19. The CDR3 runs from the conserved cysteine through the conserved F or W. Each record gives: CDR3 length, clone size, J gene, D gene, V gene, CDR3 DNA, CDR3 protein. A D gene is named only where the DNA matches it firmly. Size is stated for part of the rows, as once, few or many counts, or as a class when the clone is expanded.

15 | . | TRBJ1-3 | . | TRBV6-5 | TGTGCCAGCAGCCCGACAGATAGCTCTGGAAACACCATATATTTT | CASSPTDSSGNTIYF
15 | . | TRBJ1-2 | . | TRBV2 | TGTGCCAGCAGTGAACAGGGGCCCCCTAACTATGGCTACACCTTC | CASSEQGPPNYGYTF
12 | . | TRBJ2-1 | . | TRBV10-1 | TGCGCCAGCAGTGAGCGGCGGAATGAGCAGTTCTTC | CASSERRNEQFF
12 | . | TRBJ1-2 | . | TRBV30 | TGTGCCTGGAGCCAGGGGACCTATGGCTACACCTTC | CAWSQGTYGYTF
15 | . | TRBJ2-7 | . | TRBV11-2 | TGTGCCAGCAGCTTCTCTCGGGACACCTCAGTAGAGCAGTACTTC | CASSFSRDTSVEQYF
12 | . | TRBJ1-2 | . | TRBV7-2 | TGTGCCAGCAGCTTGTCGGACTTGGGCTACACCTTC | CASSLSDLGYTF
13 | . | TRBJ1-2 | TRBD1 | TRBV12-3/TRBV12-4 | TGTGCCAGCAGTTTAGGACAGGGGCATGGCTACACCTTC | CASSLGQGHGYTF
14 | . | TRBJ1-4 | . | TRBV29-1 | TGCAGCGGAGGGGTTACGGGGGGAAATGAAAAACTGTTTTTT | CSGGVTGGNEKLFF
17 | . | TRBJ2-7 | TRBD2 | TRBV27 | TGTGCCAGCAGTCGCAGGGGAGGGACTAGCGGGACCTACGAGCAGTACTTC | CASSRRGGTSGTYEQYF
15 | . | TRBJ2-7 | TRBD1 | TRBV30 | TGTGCCTGGAGTGTACCCACAGGGGGATTTGGCGAGCAGTACTTC | CAWSVPTGGFGEQYF
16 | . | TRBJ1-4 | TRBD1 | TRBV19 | TGTGCCAGTAGTTACCCTCCGGGACAGATCAATGAAAAACTGTTTTTT | CASSYPPGQINEKLFF
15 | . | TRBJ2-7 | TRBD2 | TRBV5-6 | TGTGCCAGCAGCCCGAGCGGGGCAGGGTTGAACGAGCAGTACTTC | CASSPSGAGLNEQYF
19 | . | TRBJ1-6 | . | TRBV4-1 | TGCGCCAGCAGCTTCTGGTATACAGGAACAAGCTCCTATAATTCACCCCTCCACTTT | CASSFWYTGTSSYNSPLHF
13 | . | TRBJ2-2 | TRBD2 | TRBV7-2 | TGTGCCAGCAGCCCTAGCGGGCCCGGGGAGCTGTTTTTT | CASSPSGPGELFF
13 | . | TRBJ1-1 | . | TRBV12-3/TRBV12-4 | TGTGCCAGCAGCACTGTGGTGAACACTGAAGCTTTCTTT | CASSTVVNTEAFF
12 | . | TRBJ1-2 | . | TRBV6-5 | TGTGCCAGCAGTTACACCCGGGACAGCTACACCTTC | CASSYTRDSYTF
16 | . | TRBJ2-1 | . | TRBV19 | TGTGCCACCTCAGCAGGGGAGTATCTGGGAGTCGATGAGCAGTTCTTC | CATSAGEYLGVDEQFF
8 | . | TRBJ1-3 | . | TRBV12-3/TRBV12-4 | TGTGCTCTAGACACCATATATTTT | CALDTIYF
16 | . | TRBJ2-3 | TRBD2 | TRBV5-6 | TGTGCCAGCAGCCAGAAGAGCGGGAGCAACACAGATACGCAGTATTTT | CASSQKSGSNTDTQYF
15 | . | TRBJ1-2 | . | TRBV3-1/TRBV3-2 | TGTGCCAGCAGCCAACATTCTTCATCCGGCTATGGCTACACCTTC | CASSQHSSSGYGYTF
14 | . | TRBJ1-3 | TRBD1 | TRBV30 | TGTGCCTGGCGAAACAGGGGGTCTGGAAACACCATATATTTT | CAWRNRGSGNTIYF
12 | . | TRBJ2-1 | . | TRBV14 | TGTGCCAGCAGCCCAACTAGGAGCGATCAGTTCTTC | CASSPTRSDQFF
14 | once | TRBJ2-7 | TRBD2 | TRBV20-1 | TGCAGTGCTAGTCGGGCGGGAGGCCCCTACGAGCAGTACTTC | CSASRAGGPYEQYF
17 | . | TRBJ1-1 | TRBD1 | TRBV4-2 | TGTGCCAGCAGCCAAGCCCGAGGGGGCGCACTCTACACTGAAGCTTTCTTT | CASSQARGGALYTEAFF
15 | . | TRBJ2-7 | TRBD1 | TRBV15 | TGTGCCACCAGCGAGCACCGGGACAGGGGGTACGAGCAGTACTTC | CATSEHRDRGYEQYF
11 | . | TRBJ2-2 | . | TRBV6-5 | TGTGCCACCTTGGGGGGCGGGGAGCTGTTTTTT | CATLGGGELFF
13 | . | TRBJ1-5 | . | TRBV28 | TGTGCCAGCAGTTTCAGGGGTGGCCAGCCCCAGCATTTT | CASSFRGGQPQHF
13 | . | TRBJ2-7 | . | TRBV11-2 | TGTGCCAGCAGCTTTTCGGGGGCCTACGAGCAGTACTTC | CASSFSGAYEQYF
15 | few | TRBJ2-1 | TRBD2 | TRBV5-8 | TGTGCCAGCAGCTTGGGATCTAGCGGAGAGAATGAGCAGTTCTTC | CASSLGSSGENEQFF
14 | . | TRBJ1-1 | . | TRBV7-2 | TGTGCCAGCAGCGGGGGCACAGCGAACACTGAAGCTTTCTTT | CASSGGTANTEAFF
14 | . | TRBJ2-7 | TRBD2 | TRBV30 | TGTGCCTGGGCCTCACGGACTAGCGGTTACGAGCAGTACTTC | CAWASRTSGYEQYF
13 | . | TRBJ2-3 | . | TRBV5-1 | TGCGCCAGCAGCGATTCTATCACAGATACGCAGTATTTT | CASSDSITDTQYF
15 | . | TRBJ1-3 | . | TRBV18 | TGTGCCAGCTCACCAGACGGAGACTCTGGAAACACCATATATTTT | CASSPDGDSGNTIYF